The clone carrying this T cell receptor beta chain turned up a few times. Germline CDR1 and CDR2: SGHRS and YFSETQ. J gave up 3 bases and V 7 bases, and 5 bases lay outside the gene matches. The CDR3 extends over 14 amino acids. The sample is drawn from a study of cytomegalovirus exposure and HLA in healthy donors. The method was immunoSEQ multiplex PCR; TCRdb's version includes in-frame clones alone and lacks a portion of them. The sample has about 75,000 clones, around 81% seen once. The TCR originated in a man between 25 and 39 years old in good health and CMV-seronegative. The chain links TRBV5-1 to TRBJ2-3, with TRBD2 matching over 10 bases. The sequenced sample was PBMCs. This chain's CDR3 is CASYSGGATDTQYF. The CDR3, as DNA: TGCGCCAGCTACAGCGGGGGGGCTACAGATACGCAGTATTTT. Using reference TRBV5-1 and TRBJ2-3 for the parts outside the CDR3, the full variable domain is KAGVTQTPRYLIKTRGQQVTLSCSPISGHRSVSWYQQTPGQGLQFLFEYFSETQRNKGNFPGRFSGRQFSNSRSEMNVSTLELGDSALYLCASYSGGATDTQYFGPGTRLTVL.